This TCR beta chain was profiled in a study of blood T cell repertoires in COVID-19. V lost 4 bases, J lost 4 bases, and 3 bases stayed unmatched. This CDR3 has 13 amino acids. CDR1 and CDR2 (germline): KGHSH, LQKENI. Some clones are missing from TCRdb's copy, which holds only in-frame ones; the method was immunoSEQ multiplex PCR. The table records about 360,000 clones, 86% of them present only once. V is TRBV18 and J is TRBJ1-2; 7 nucleotides match TRBD1. The specimen sequenced was peripheral blood. The clonotype comes from a woman aged 55-75 years with COVID-19, enrolled during active disease. CDR3 sequence reads: CASSQGTVYGYTF. DNA of the CDR3: TGTGCCAGCTCACAAGGGACAGTCTATGGCTACACCTTC.